This TCR beta chain comes out of a study of cytomegalovirus exposure and HLA in healthy donors. Study observations and caveats: A later analysis found most CMV-associated TCR beta chains apparently HLA-restricted. One variant, a missense change in DCLRE1C, was linked in a later analysis to TCR beta V- and J-gene trimming.

13 Jbeta primers and 60 Vbeta primers were used for the PCR. The table came from immunoSEQ multiplex PCR; TCRdb's copy has only in-frame clones and leaves some out. The sample holds some 110,000 clones, roughly 76% seen once. On this clone itself: Antigen unknown.

The origin of this receptor is a man aged 25 to 40 in good health and CMV-seronegative. The sample was PBMCs.

CDR3 coding DNA: TGCGCCAGCAGCTCCGGACTAGCTACAGATACGCAGTATTTT. Residues: CASSSGLATDTQYF. This chain connects TRBV5-1 to TRBJ2-3; TRBD2 matches 8 bases. The germline V gene has CDR1 SGHRS and CDR2 YFSETQ. After removal of 3 bases from V and 3 bases from J, the junction contained 3 bases not matched to a gene. CDR3 size: 14 residues.